The 6 T cell receptor beta chains below were found in one sample sequenced in a study of CD8 T cells in Susac syndrome. RNA in amounts of roughly 0.45 to 1 ug was reverse transcribed with random hexamers. TCRdb ran MiXCR on the immunoSEQ multiplex PCR reads and lists one entry per CDR3 protein. The table lists about 180,000 distinct CDR3 sequences, around 94% of them singletons. Sequenced material: CD4+ T cells from PBMCs. All receptors derive from a human donor with Susac syndrome.

DNA for the CDR3: TGTGCCAGCAGGCGCGAAGAGACCCAGTACTTC. Its protein product is CASRREETQYF. The J gene is TRBJ2-5, the V gene TRBV6-6; D remains ambiguous. The CDR3 totals 11 residues. V was shortened by 6 bases and J by 3 bases, with 5 bases between the two germline ends. Germline CDR1 reads MNHNY; CDR2 reads SVGAGI (reference sequence).

V and J are TRBV7-2 and TRBJ2-6; D is perhaps TRBD1 or TRBD2 (5 bases each). With 5 bases removed from V and 4 bases from J, the gap between germline ends came to 15 bases. The V gene's germline CDR1 is SGHTA and CDR2 FQGNSA. The CDR3 covers 16 residues. The CDR3 bases are TGTGCCAGCAGCCCGGGGCTACGGGCCGGGGCCAACGTCCTGACTTTC. Its translation is CASSPGLRAGANVLTF.

This clonotype was observed a single time. This chain connects TRBV15 to TRBJ1-1, with 7 bases identical to TRBD1. Germline trimming cut 7 bases from V and 2 bases from J; bases unmatched to any gene: 10. The CDR3 length is 15 residues. Germline CDR1 and CDR2: LNHNV and YYDKDF (reference sequence). The CDR3 nucleotides read TGTGCCACCACCCCCCGAGGGGGCAGCAACACTGAAGCTTTCTTT. Translation: CATTPRGGSNTEAFF.

CDR3: CASSSQTGADSSGANVLTF. CDR3 DNA sequence: TGTGCCAGCAGCTCCCAAACAGGGGCTGACAGCTCTGGGGCCAACGTCCTGACTTTC. The V gene is TRBV11-2, the J gene TRBJ2-6, with TRBD1 matching over 7 bases. Trimming removed 4 bases from V and 0 bases from J; junction bases left unmatched: 12. The CDR3 runs 19 residues. Germline lookup yields CDR1 SGHAT and CDR2 FQNNGV.

CDR3 in DNA: TGTGCCAGCAGTTTAGTTAAGACTGAAGCTTTCTTT. This sequence encodes CASSLVKTEAFF. The chain recombines TRBV12-3 or TRBV12-4 with TRBJ1-1; no definite D call. The CDR3 is made up of 12 amino acids. Trimming took 1 base from V and 5 from J, leaving 5 bases between them.

This clonotype was observed a single time. CDR3 sequence: CASSRGGPGTDTQYF. CDR3 DNA: TGTGCCAGCAGCCGCGGAGGGCCCGGCACAGATACGCAGTATTTT. The chain has TRBV7-2 and TRBJ2-3; the D gene is possibly TRBD2 (6 bases). The CDR3 contains 15 residues. Per the germline V gene, CDR1 is SGHTA and CDR2 is FQGNSA. V was shortened by 5 bases and J by 1 base, with 13 bases between the two germline ends.